A selection of T cell receptor beta chains follows, all from one sample in a study of cytomegalovirus exposure and HLA in healthy donors. Produced via immunoSEQ multiplex PCR; TCRdb's table is partial and in-frame only. The data contain some 200,000 clones, 82% of them seen just once; the ten biggest clones take up around 2.7%. Sequencing was done on a sample of PBMCs. Receptors were obtained from a middle-aged woman in good health and CMV-seronegative. The CDR3 runs from the conserved cysteine through the conserved F or W. The D gene is left open where the match is weak. Some rows have no size entry. The others give once, few or many, or a class for an expanded clone.

TRBD2	.	TRBJ2-3	TRBV6-4	CASSDETSGTDTQYF	TGTGCCAGCAGTGATGAGACTAGCGGCACAGATACGCAGTATTTT
.	.	TRBJ1-6	TRBV2	CASTRGPVAYNSPLHF	TGTGCCAGCACTCGCGGGCCGGTTGCCTATAATTCACCCCTCCACTTT
TRBD1	.	TRBJ1-4	TRBV7-8	CASSFGQGGTNEKLFF	TGTGCCAGCAGCTTCGGACAGGGGGGAACTAATGAAAAACTGTTTTTT
.	.	TRBJ2-7	TRBV29-1	CSVAGGPGEQYF	TGCAGCGTTGCGGGGGGCCCCGGCGAGCAGTACTTC
TRBD2	.	TRBJ2-5	TRBV2	CASSGIWGLASQETQYF	TGTGCCAGCAGTGGAATCTGGGGACTAGCGAGCCAAGAGACCCAGTACTTC
.	.	TRBJ2-7	TRBV7-2	CASSVDRTVYEQYF	TGTGCCAGCAGCGTCGACAGGACTGTCTACGAGCAGTACTTC
.	.	TRBJ1-1	TRBV5-1	CASSFDYLEGAEAFF	TGCGCCAGCAGCTTTGACTACCTCGAGGGGGCTGAAGCTTTCTTT
.	.	TRBJ1-6	TRBV19	CASNRQSYNSPLHF	TGTGCCAGTAACCGACAATCCTATAATTCACCCCTCCACTTT
TRBD2	.	TRBJ2-7	TRBV2	CASSEGLETHEQYF	TGTGCCAGCAGCGAGGGACTAGAAACCCACGAGCAGTACTTC
.	.	TRBJ2-1	TRBV19	CASSGHRPSYNEQFF	TGTGCCAGTAGTGGACATAGGCCTTCTTACAATGAGCAGTTCTTC
TRBD1	.	TRBJ2-3	TRBV5-1	CASSSRQGQDTQYF	TGCGCCAGCAGCTCAAGACAGGGACAAGATACGCAGTATTTT
.	.	TRBJ1-4	TRBV7-9	CASEHATNEKLFF	TGTGCCAGTGAACATGCAACTAATGAAAAACTGTTTTTT
TRBD1	.	TRBJ1-2	TRBV5-4	CASSSTGTAFNYGYTF	TGTGCCAGCAGCTCAACGGGGACAGCCTTCAACTATGGCTACACCTTC
.	.	TRBJ1-5	TRBV4-1	CASSQADSYRNQPQHF	TGCGCCAGCAGCCAAGCCGACAGCTACCGCAATCAGCCCCAGCATTTT
.	.	TRBJ2-2	TRBV6-1	CASRNSGPNTGELFF	TGTGCCAGCCGAAATAGCGGACCTAACACCGGGGAGCTGTTTTTT
TRBD2	once	TRBJ2-7	TRBV7-9	CSSSLRAAGEGEQYF	TGTTCCAGCAGCTTAAGAGCGGCGGGAGAAGGGGAGCAGTACTTC
TRBD1	.	TRBJ1-4	TRBV14	CASSQTTGANEKLFF	TGTGCCAGCAGCCAAACGACAGGGGCTAATGAAAAACTGTTTTTT
TRBD2	once	TRBJ2-7	TRBV4-2	CASSQAVGAGGEQYF	TGTGCCAGCAGCCAAGCGGTCGGAGCGGGAGGTGAGCAGTACTTC
TRBD2	.	TRBJ2-1	TRBV27	CASRSTSGSHNEQFF	TGTGCCAGCAGGTCGACTAGCGGGAGCCACAATGAGCAGTTCTTC
TRBD1	.	TRBJ1-5	TRBV6-6	CASKTGVQPQHF	TGTGCCAGCAAGACAGGGGTTCAGCCCCAGCATTTT
.	.	TRBJ1-1	TRBV30	CAWTPAVEAFF	TGTGCCTGGACCCCCGCGGTAGAAGCTTTCTTT
TRBD2	.	TRBJ2-4	TRBV2	CASSEPWTSGRDRNIQYF	TGTGCCAGCAGTGAGCCCTGGACTAGCGGGAGGGATCGGAACATTCAGTACTTC
TRBD1	.	TRBJ1-1	TRBV28	CASWGQLNTEAFF	TGTGCCAGTTGGGGACAGCTGAACACTGAAGCTTTCTTT
.	.	TRBJ1-2	TRBV18	CASSPLELYGYTF	TGTGCCAGCTCACCACTTGAACTCTATGGCTACACCTTC
.	.	TRBJ1-4	TRBV2	CASTKELSATNEKLFF	TGTGCCAGCACCAAAGAACTAAGTGCAACTAATGAAAAACTGTTTTTT
TRBD1	.	TRBJ1-2	TRBV19	CASGTTGYYGYTF	TGTGCCAGCGGAACGACAGGGTACTATGGCTACACCTTC
.	once	TRBJ1-1	TRBV7-9	CASSPGTGREAFF	TGTGCCAGCAGCCCTGGCACGGGGAGAGAAGCTTTCTTT